A single sample gave rise to the 9 T cell receptor beta chains below, sequenced in a study of T-cell memory formation after mild COVID-19. Each CDR3 protein gets one entry after TCRdb re-called the 5' RACE reads with MiXCR. The table lists about 160,000 distinct CDR3 sequences, about a third of them singletons. Sequencing was carried out using PBMCs or a T cell subset sorted from them (not recorded which). These TCRs come from an adult woman who had mild COVID-19 (a few samples of this study predate the infection). Cell type and time point are not known.

This clonotype has more than one count but fewer than ten. The CDR3 DNA is TGTGCCACCAGTGTAACAGGGGCCTGGGGGAACACTGAAGCTTTCTTT. Its translation: CATSVTGAWGNTEAFF. The genes are TRBV24-1 and TRBJ1-1; 7 bases match TRBD1. Germline CDR1 and CDR2: KGHDR and SFDVKD. V dropped 5 bases and J dropped 1; count of bases not matched to a gene: 9. This CDR3 comprises 16 residues.

The J gene is TRBJ2-2, the V gene TRBV24-1; 7 positions match TRBD1. V was clipped by 1 base and J by 3 bases; unmatched bases: 1. In germline, CDR1 is KGHDR, CDR2 SFDVKD. CDR3 length equals 15 residues. CDR3 residues: CATSDLGQDTGELFF. The DNA of the CDR3 is TGTGCCACCAGTGATTTAGGACAGGACACCGGGGAGCTGTTTTTT.

The gene calls are TRBV7-8 and TRBJ2-1; D is unclear. This CDR3 is built from 12 residues. Trimming left V 5 bases short and J 8 bases short, with 10 bases between. Germline V CDR1 and CDR2: SGHVS, FQNEAQ. The CDR3 DNA reads as TGTGCCAGCAGCGATAGTGTCGATGAGCAGTTCTTC. Protein product: CASSDSVDEQFF.

This clonotype was counted between two and nine times. The V gene is TRBV5-1, the J gene TRBJ2-1, with TRBD2 identical over 8 bases. The CDR3 has 16 amino acids. Trimming at V came to 4 bases and at J to 4 bases, leaving 10 bases not matched to a gene. Germline-derived CDR1 and CDR2 are SGHRS and YFSETQ. In DNA form, the CDR3 reads TGCGCCAGCAGCCTACTTCCGACTAGCGAGTACAATGAGCAGTTCTTC. It encodes CASSLLPTSEYNEQFF.

The V and J genes are TRBV3-1 and TRBJ2-7, with 12 bases lining up with TRBD2. The V gene's germline CDR1 is LGHDT and CDR2 YNNKEL (reference sequence). This CDR3 comprises 16 residues. J lost 2 bases, V lost 4 bases, and 6 bases had no gene match. CDR3 in DNA: TGTGCCAGCAGCCGGGCTAGCGGGGGGGAGACCTACGAGCAGTACTTC. Translated, it gives CASSRASGGETYEQYF.

V gene TRBV20-1 combines with J gene TRBJ2-3; D is unresolved. Germline CDR1 reads DFQATT; CDR2 reads SNEGSKA (reference sequence). The CDR3 has 13 residues. The V end was cut by 6 bases, the J end by 1 base, with 11 bases between. This chain's CDR3 is CSAIDLGTDTQYF. The CDR3 bases are TGCAGTGCAATCGATTTAGGCACAGATACGCAGTATTTT.

The chain links TRBV11-2 to TRBJ2-1, with 9 positions matching TRBD2. This CDR3 region has 14 residues. Per germline, CDR1 SGHAT and CDR2 FQNNGV. V lost 4 bases to trimming and J lost 7 bases; unmatched junction nucleotides: 5. DNA for the CDR3: TGTGCCAGCAGCTCTAGCGGGATCTCGAATGAGCAGTTCTTC. This gives the protein CASSSSGISNEQFF.

Here the CDR3 DNA reads TGTGCCAGCAGTGTCCCCGGACCTATTCAGTACTTC. Translating gives CASSVPGPIQYF. This chain uses TRBV2 with TRBJ2-4, with no clear D. Between the trimmed V and J ends, which lost 4 bases and 10 bases, there was a span of 11 bases. The germline V gene has CDR1 SNHLY and CDR2 FYNNEI. This CDR3 comprises 12 residues.

This clonotype was seen a handful of times. This chain links TRBV7-9 with TRBJ2-7, with 7 bases fitting TRBD1. J lost 1 base, V lost 4 bases, and 10 bases had no gene match. The germline V gene encodes CDR1 SEHNR and CDR2 FQNEAQ (reference sequence). CDR3 length: 16 amino acids. The CDR3 DNA reads as TGTGCCAGCAGCTCCGGAGAGGGGGCCCCTTCCTACGAGCAGTACTTC. This gives the protein CASSSGEGAPSYEQYF.